The 2 T cell receptor beta chains in this list originate from one sample, sequenced in a study of blood T cell repertoires in COVID-19. Using immunoSEQ multiplex PCR, the repertoire was profiled, and TCRdb retains in-frame clones only, with some absent. The sample includes about 84,000 clones, 80% to 90% of them seen just once. Sequenced material: peripheral blood. These receptors originate from a woman older than 75 with acute or convalescent COVID-19.

The chain combines TRBV29-1 with TRBJ2-1, with TRBD2 identical over 11 bases. The CDR3 sequence is 17 residues long. V shed 5 bases, J shed 1 base, and the junction held 10 bases outside the gene matches. In germline, CDR1 is SQVTM, CDR2 ANQGSEA. The CDR3: CSVPRTSGSLSYNEQFF. The CDR3 DNA is TGCAGCGTTCCCCGGACTAGCGGGTCGCTATCCTACAATGAGCAGTTCTTC.

The chain combines TRBV7-6 with TRBJ2-7; 9 bases fit TRBD2. Germline loops: CDR1 SGHVS, CDR2 FNYEAQ. The V gene end was trimmed by 1 base and the J gene end by 5 bases; junction bases not matched to a gene: 9. This CDR3 is 16 amino acids long. The CDR3 protein is CASSLDSGGGSHEQYF. DNA for the CDR3: TGTGCCAGCAGCTTAGATAGCGGGGGAGGATCCCACGAGCAGTACTTC.